This T cell receptor (beta chain) was found in a study of OX40 agonist ivuxolimab in advanced cancers. Study information: Recorded diagnoses for dose-escalation patients were hepatocellular carcinoma, melanoma, renal cell or head and neck cancer. Study-wide results and caveats: Average numbers of expanded clones were greater in CD8+ T cells than in CD4+. Still undetermined is the antigen specificity of the expanded peripheral T cells. Clonal expansion was seen in CD4+ and CD8+ blood T cells by week 6 at 0.1 to 3.0 mg/kg.

The repertoire was sequenced with immunoSEQ multiplex PCR; TCRdb's copy has only in-frame clones and lacks some. The data show 90,000 to 100,000 clones, with about 85% seen just once and about 0.8% held by the top ten. On this clone itself: Its antigen is not identified.

The TCR comes from an adult with an advanced solid tumor such as melanoma, head and neck, liver or kidney cancer. This specimen was CD4+ or CD8+ T cells sorted from blood, taken in a trial of the OX40 agonist ivuxolimab.

The CDR3 nucleotides read TGTGCCAGCAGTTTAAGACCACCCGCCCAGGGTCCTAATCAGCCCCAGCATTTT. This translates into CASSLRPPAQGPNQPQHF. V and J are TRBV28 and TRBJ1-5, with a weak D call TRBD1 (5 bases). The length of the CDR3 is 18 residues. Germline V gene data show CDR1 as MDHEN and CDR2 as SYDVKM. Trimming removed 2 bases from V and 4 bases from J, with 21 bases in between.